The sequence of this T cell receptor (beta chain) was determined in a study of blood T cells in healthy people across ages. General observations from the study: Naive CD4+ cells and diversity were both higher in long-lived donors than in aged donors. TCR beta diversity correlated strongly with naive T cell percentage.

Germline CDR1 reads DFQATT; CDR2 reads SNEGSKA (reference sequence). The CDR3 has 13 residues. Deletions cut 6 bases from V and 6 bases from J, with 14 bases between. Those donating, healthy Caucasian individuals from Russia, were aged roughly 6 to 100. Remarks on this clonotype: Its antigen is undetermined.

The use of a sample-barcoded 5' primer and a J-beta primer mix characterized a second PCR of roughly 6 to 12 cycles. Paired-end reads containing CDR3 totaled no fewer than 2.5 million for each sample. TCRdb called the 5' RACE reads again in MiXCR, with one record for every CDR3 protein. The sample holds 1.5 million to 2 million distinct CDR3 sequences; 49% are singletons and the top ten take less than 2.5%. The TCR originated in a woman aged 40 to 50 in good health. This rearrangement joins TRBV20-1 to TRBJ1-4; D unresolved. The sample consisted of blood. CDR3 residues: CSAPTVMDEKLFF. The CDR3 region has the DNA TGCAGTGCACCGACGGTTATGGATGAAAAACTGTTTTTT.